This T cell receptor (beta chain) is drawn from a study of shared clonotypes between healthy human individuals. The germline gives CDR1 MNHNY, CDR2 SVGAGI (reference sequence). The V and J ends lost 5 bases and 5 bases, in that order; junction bases with no gene match: 5. The CDR3 runs to 14 residues. DNA at 150 to 250 ng, roughly 27,000 T cell genomes, went into sorted-subset replicate PCRs. Measured with immunoSEQ multiplex PCR; TCRdb has only the in-frame clones, and not every one. The sample includes roughly 1.5 million clones, approximately 98% of them seen just once. The TCR was taken from a man in his thirties or forties in good health. Source material: naive CD4+ T cells sorted from blood. The subset was: CD45RA+ positively selected. The V call is TRBV6-6, the J call TRBJ1-5, with 8 bases aligning to TRBD1. CDR3 coding DNA: TGTGCCAGCAGTCCGGACAGGGTGTATCAGCCCCAGCATTTT. This gives the protein CASSPDRVYQPQHF.